These T cell receptor beta chains were read from a single sample in a study of T cell clonotyping in hematopoietic cell transplantation. The repertoire was sequenced with immunoSEQ multiplex PCR; TCRdb's copy has only in-frame clones and lacks some. The sample consists of 60,000 to 75,000 clones, 90% to 95% of them appearing once. The sequenced sample consisted of peripheral blood mononuclear cells. These receptors came from a man aged 50-59 years in good health. Some clones in this sample may be carry-over from other donors' samples. Both conserved end residues are part of each CDR3. Fields, in order: J gene, D gene, V gene, clone size, CDR3 protein, CDR3 DNA. D genes are given only for firm matches. Not every row has a clone size; where given, it reads once, few, many or a size class.

j_call: TRBJ2-7; d_call: TRBD1; v_call: TRBV6-1; clone_size: once; cdr3_aa: CASSEFGTGSYEQYF; cdr3_nt: TGTGCCAGCAGTGAATTCGGGACAGGATCTTACGAGCAGTACTTC
j_call: TRBJ2-7; d_call: NA; v_call: TRBV7-8; clone_size: NA; cdr3_aa: CASSLDDSLRSYEQYF; cdr3_nt: TGTGCCAGCAGCTTAGACGACAGCCTGAGATCCTACGAGCAGTACTTC
j_call: TRBJ1-2; d_call: NA; v_call: TRBV4-3; clone_size: NA; cdr3_aa: CASSQDQPPGYTF; cdr3_nt: TGCGCCAGCAGCCAAGATCAGCCCCCTGGCTACACCTTC
j_call: TRBJ1-3; d_call: NA; v_call: TRBV5-1; clone_size: NA; cdr3_aa: CASSSIQGFSGNTIYF; cdr3_nt: TGCGCCAGCAGCTCAATACAGGGATTTTCTGGAAACACCATATATTTT
j_call: TRBJ1-5; d_call: TRBD1; v_call: TRBV28; clone_size: NA; cdr3_aa: CASSVGTDFDQPQHF; cdr3_nt: TGTGCCAGCAGTGTAGGGACAGACTTCGATCAGCCCCAGCATTTT
j_call: TRBJ1-1; d_call: TRBD1; v_call: TRBV29-1; clone_size: NA; cdr3_aa: CSVPPGQGAGAEAFF; cdr3_nt: TGCAGCGTTCCTCCGGGACAGGGGGCGGGGGCTGAAGCTTTCTTT
j_call: TRBJ2-1; d_call: NA; v_call: TRBV9; clone_size: NA; cdr3_aa: CASSWDTSNNEQFF; cdr3_nt: TGTGCCAGCAGTTGGGACACTTCCAACAATGAGCAGTTCTTC
j_call: TRBJ2-3; d_call: TRBD2; v_call: TRBV7-3; clone_size: NA; cdr3_aa: CASSFGGRGTDTQYF; cdr3_nt: TGTGCCAGCAGCTTTGGCGGGAGAGGGACAGATACGCAGTATTTT
j_call: TRBJ2-5; d_call: TRBD2; v_call: TRBV9; clone_size: once; cdr3_aa: CASSVSSGGETQYF; cdr3_nt: TGTGCCAGCAGCGTATCCAGCGGGGGCGAGACCCAGTACTTC
j_call: TRBJ1-2; d_call: NA; v_call: TRBV6-1; clone_size: NA; cdr3_aa: CASGRDTQNGYTF; cdr3_nt: TGTGCCAGCGGCAGGGACACCCAAAACGGCTACACCTTC
j_call: TRBJ1-5; d_call: NA; v_call: TRBV27; clone_size: NA; cdr3_aa: CASSLGGWGNQPQHF; cdr3_nt: TGTGCCAGCAGTTTGGGTGGTTGGGGCAATCAGCCCCAGCATTTT
j_call: TRBJ2-2; d_call: TRBD2; v_call: TRBV2; clone_size: NA; cdr3_aa: CASRSGLAGGNTGELFF; cdr3_nt: TGTGCCAGCAGATCGGGACTAGCGGGAGGCAACACCGGGGAGCTGTTTTTT
j_call: TRBJ2-5; d_call: NA; v_call: TRBV9; clone_size: NA; cdr3_aa: CASSVEYTGETQYF; cdr3_nt: TGTGCCAGCAGCGTAGAATACACGGGGGAGACCCAGTACTTC
j_call: TRBJ2-7; d_call: TRBD1; v_call: TRBV2; clone_size: NA; cdr3_aa: CASSSTGDSYEQYF; cdr3_nt: TGTGCCAGCAGTTCGACAGGGGATTCCTACGAGCAGTACTTC
j_call: TRBJ1-1; d_call: TRBD1; v_call: TRBV2; clone_size: NA; cdr3_aa: CASSLQGANTEAFF; cdr3_nt: TGTGCCAGCAGTCTACAGGGGGCGAACACTGAAGCTTTCTTT
j_call: TRBJ1-6; d_call: TRBD1; v_call: TRBV7-8; clone_size: few; cdr3_aa: CASSQGGSYNSPLHF; cdr3_nt: TGTGCCAGCAGCCAGGGGGGGTCCTATAATTCACCCCTCCACTTT
j_call: TRBJ1-1; d_call: TRBD1; v_call: TRBV25-1; clone_size: NA; cdr3_aa: CASSDVPGGKDTEAFF; cdr3_nt: TGTGCCAGCAGTGATGTACCAGGGGGCAAGGACACTGAAGCTTTCTTT
j_call: TRBJ2-7; d_call: NA; v_call: TRBV5-4; clone_size: NA; cdr3_aa: CASGGTNEQYF; cdr3_nt: TGTGCCAGCGGGGGAACTAACGAGCAGTACTTC
j_call: TRBJ2-1; d_call: NA; v_call: TRBV25-1; clone_size: NA; cdr3_aa: CASSDGTRSYNEQFF; cdr3_nt: TGTGCCAGCAGTGACGGGACCCGCTCCTACAATGAGCAGTTCTTC
j_call: TRBJ1-3; d_call: NA; v_call: TRBV25-1; clone_size: NA; cdr3_aa: CASSLGYLTGNTIYF; cdr3_nt: TGTGCCAGCAGTCTAGGGTATCTGACTGGAAACACCATATATTTT
j_call: TRBJ1-2; d_call: NA; v_call: TRBV6-5; clone_size: NA; cdr3_aa: CASSYWQGFGYTF; cdr3_nt: TGTGCCAGCAGTTACTGGCAGGGCTTCGGCTACACCTTC
j_call: TRBJ1-1; d_call: NA; v_call: TRBV19; clone_size: NA; cdr3_aa: CASNPASQQEAFF; cdr3_nt: TGTGCCAGTAACCCCGCGTCCCAGCAGGAAGCTTTCTTT
j_call: TRBJ1-2; d_call: NA; v_call: TRBV5-4; clone_size: NA; cdr3_aa: CASSLSSGYGYTF; cdr3_nt: TGTGCCAGCAGCTTATCGTCAGGGTATGGCTACACCTTC
j_call: TRBJ2-5; d_call: TRBD2; v_call: TRBV6-6; clone_size: NA; cdr3_aa: CASSYEGGGAVETQYF; cdr3_nt: TGTGCCAGCAGTTACGAAGGCGGGGGGGCTGTAGAGACCCAGTACTTC
j_call: TRBJ1-5; d_call: NA; v_call: TRBV19; clone_size: NA; cdr3_aa: CASSIVSQPQHF; cdr3_nt: TGTGCCAGTAGTATCGTAAGTCAGCCCCAGCATTTT
j_call: TRBJ2-7; d_call: TRBD2; v_call: TRBV6-5; clone_size: NA; cdr3_aa: CASSYSKASGSYEQYF; cdr3_nt: TGTGCCAGCAGTTACTCGAAGGCTAGCGGGAGCTACGAGCAGTACTTC
j_call: TRBJ2-2; d_call: NA; v_call: TRBV4-3; clone_size: NA; cdr3_aa: CASSPRLYTGELFF; cdr3_nt: TGCGCCAGCAGCCCCCGTCTCTACACCGGGGAGCTGTTTTTT
j_call: TRBJ1-6; d_call: NA; v_call: TRBV11-2; clone_size: NA; cdr3_aa: CASSLERWNSPLHF; cdr3_nt: TGTGCCAGCAGCTTAGAGAGGTGGAATTCACCCCTCCACTTT
j_call: TRBJ2-7; d_call: TRBD1; v_call: TRBV2; clone_size: NA; cdr3_aa: CASRRGTGGSYEQYF; cdr3_nt: TGTGCCAGCAGGAGAGGGACAGGGGGCTCCTACGAGCAGTACTTC
j_call: TRBJ1-1; d_call: NA; v_call: TRBV27; clone_size: NA; cdr3_aa: CASSFLMGTRMNTEAFF; cdr3_nt: TGTGCCAGCAGTTTTCTTATGGGGACACGAATGAACACTGAAGCTTTCTTT
j_call: TRBJ2-6; d_call: TRBD1; v_call: TRBV7-2; clone_size: NA; cdr3_aa: CASSPRPGTGSGANVLTF; cdr3_nt: TGTGCCAGCAGCCCGCGTCCCGGGACAGGGTCCGGGGCCAACGTCCTGACTTTC
j_call: TRBJ2-3; d_call: NA; v_call: TRBV27; clone_size: NA; cdr3_aa: CASSLQDTDTQYF; cdr3_nt: TGTGCCAGCAGTCTACAGGATACAGATACGCAGTATTTT
j_call: TRBJ2-2; d_call: NA; v_call: TRBV7-3; clone_size: NA; cdr3_aa: CASSLSSEFLGELFF; cdr3_nt: TGTGCCAGCAGCTTGTCTAGCGAGTTTTTAGGGGAGCTGTTTTTT
j_call: TRBJ2-1; d_call: TRBD1; v_call: TRBV29-1; clone_size: NA; cdr3_aa: CSVLRSDRVNEQFF; cdr3_nt: TGCAGCGTTCTCCGATCTGACAGGGTCAATGAGCAGTTCTTC
j_call: TRBJ2-1; d_call: TRBD2; v_call: TRBV29-1; clone_size: NA; cdr3_aa: CSVGGGAGRSSYNEQFF; cdr3_nt: TGCAGCGTTGGCGGGGGGGCGGGTAGAAGCTCCTACAATGAGCAGTTCTTC
j_call: TRBJ2-6; d_call: NA; v_call: TRBV5-6; clone_size: NA; cdr3_aa: CASRPGSGANVLTF; cdr3_nt: TGTGCCAGCAGGCCAGGGTCAGGGGCCAACGTCCTGACTTTC
j_call: TRBJ2-7; d_call: TRBD2; v_call: TRBV6-1; clone_size: NA; cdr3_aa: CALRLGLGRNEQYF; cdr3_nt: TGTGCCCTCCGGTTAGGACTAGGGCGGAACGAGCAGTACTTC
j_call: TRBJ2-7; d_call: NA; v_call: TRBV5-4; clone_size: NA; cdr3_aa: CASSTDSTYEQYF; cdr3_nt: TGTGCCAGCAGCACGGACAGTACCTACGAGCAGTACTTC
j_call: TRBJ1-2; d_call: NA; v_call: TRBV6-1; clone_size: NA; cdr3_aa: CASTQGLEGYTF; cdr3_nt: TGTGCCAGCACCCAAGGGCTCGAGGGCTACACCTTC
j_call: TRBJ1-2; d_call: TRBD1; v_call: TRBV14; clone_size: NA; cdr3_aa: CASSEPGTGIYGYTF; cdr3_nt: TGTGCCAGCAGCGAACCCGGGACAGGAATCTATGGCTACACCTTC
j_call: TRBJ2-7; d_call: TRBD2; v_call: TRBV7-9; clone_size: NA; cdr3_aa: CASSPRGWEQYF; cdr3_nt: TGTGCCAGCAGCCCGCGGGGGTGGGAGCAGTACTTC
j_call: TRBJ1-5; d_call: NA; v_call: TRBV28; clone_size: NA; cdr3_aa: CASSFGMDQPQHF; cdr3_nt: TGTGCCAGCAGTTTTGGCATGGATCAGCCCCAGCATTTT
j_call: TRBJ1-6; d_call: TRBD1; v_call: TRBV28; clone_size: NA; cdr3_aa: CASSLRTGVNSPLHF; cdr3_nt: TGTGCCAGCAGTCTCCGGACAGGGGTTAATTCACCCCTCCACTTT
j_call: TRBJ1-2; d_call: NA; v_call: TRBV4-1; clone_size: NA; cdr3_aa: CASSQDTSGGYTF; cdr3_nt: TGCGCCAGCAGCCAAGATACTAGTGGTGGCTACACCTTC
j_call: TRBJ1-1; d_call: NA; v_call: TRBV29-1; clone_size: NA; cdr3_aa: CSVEAGLNTEAFF; cdr3_nt: TGCAGCGTTGAAGCGGGGCTCAACACTGAAGCTTTCTTT
j_call: TRBJ2-2; d_call: NA; v_call: TRBV7-8; clone_size: NA; cdr3_aa: CASSPDRPGELFF; cdr3_nt: TGTGCCAGCAGCCCTGACCGCCCCGGGGAGCTGTTTTTT
j_call: TRBJ1-2; d_call: NA; v_call: TRBV5-8; clone_size: NA; cdr3_aa: CASSPEWDYGYTF; cdr3_nt: TGTGCCAGCAGCCCGGAGTGGGACTATGGCTACACCTTC
j_call: TRBJ1-6; d_call: NA; v_call: TRBV7-2; clone_size: once; cdr3_aa: CASSRSEGKDSPLHF; cdr3_nt: TGTGCCAGCAGCCGAAGCGAGGGGAAAGATTCACCCCTCCACTTT
j_call: TRBJ1-1; d_call: NA; v_call: TRBV5-1; clone_size: NA; cdr3_aa: CASSLLNPNTEAFF; cdr3_nt: TGCGCCAGCAGCTTGCTAAACCCGAACACTGAAGCTTTCTTT
j_call: TRBJ1-2; d_call: NA; v_call: TRBV28; clone_size: NA; cdr3_aa: CASSFAGEYGYTF; cdr3_nt: TGTGCCAGCAGTTTTGCAGGGGAGTATGGCTACACCTTC